What follows are 3 T cell receptor beta chains derived from one specimen sequenced in a study of early T cells in non-severe SARS-CoV-2 infection. One entry per CDR3 protein results from TCRdb running MiXCR on the 5' RACE reads. The sample lists 30,000 to 40,000 distinct CDR3 sequences, 5.4% occurring once. Sequencing input: whole blood. These TCRs come from an adult who was a healthcare worker with PCR-confirmed SARS-CoV-2 infection or an uninfected control (not recorded which).

This clonotype was counted ten times or more. The chain is built from TRBV7-3 and TRBJ2-3, with D unresolved. V lost 4 bases and J lost 5, with 7 bases in between. This CDR3 is 12 amino acids long. Germline V gene data show CDR1 as SGHTA and CDR2 as FQGTGA. The CDR3 loop is CASSSDGDTQYF. DNA for the CDR3: TGTGCCAGCAGCTCCGACGGAGATACGCAGTATTTT.

This clonotype has just a few counts. The V and J genes are TRBV11-2 and TRBJ2-1; 9 bases fit TRBD1. Germline V gene data show CDR1 as SGHAT and CDR2 as FQNNGV. The CDR3 runs to 16 residues. V lost 1 base, J lost 2 bases, and 3 bases stayed unmatched. The CDR3: CASSLGDRGTYNEQFF. The CDR3 DNA follows: TGTGCCAGCAGCTTAGGTGACAGGGGGACCTACAATGAGCAGTTCTTC.

This clonotype appeared many times. This chain joins TRBV5-1 and TRBJ2-5; no clear D. The germline V gene encodes CDR1 SGHRS and CDR2 YFSETQ. The CDR3 loop spans 14 amino acids. V was shortened by 0 bases and J by 4 bases, with 10 bases between the two germline ends. CDR3 loop: CASSLESNRETQYF. In DNA form, the CDR3 reads TGCGCCAGCAGCTTGGAAAGCAACCGAGAGACCCAGTACTTC.